The count of the clone carrying this T cell receptor (beta chain) is one. Its antigen is currently unknown. These data belong to a study of cytomegalovirus exposure and HLA in healthy donors. Across the study: According to later analysis, the same platform produced the roughly 110 validation and approximately 630 first-cohort repertoires. Findings and limits, study-wide: The tendency of first-cohort TCR clusters to co-occur in the 100 to 150 validation repertoires was identified by a subsequent analysis. Cytomegalovirus-associated status was assigned to some 160 TCR beta chains.

Sequenced by immunoSEQ multiplex PCR; TCRdb stores in-frame clones only, minus some. The table shows 250,000 to 300,000 clones, with 65% to 90% occurring only once. The specimen was PBMCs. This receptor was identified in a woman in her late teens or twenties in good health and CMV-seronegative.

The CDR3 reads CAWSVGGGLSEQYF. In DNA form, the CDR3 reads TGTGCCTGGAGTGTAGGGGGGGGCTTAAGCGAGCAGTACTTC. The V and J genes are TRBV30 and TRBJ2-7; TRBD2 might be the D (7 bases). The V gene's germline CDR1 is GTSNPN and CDR2 SVGIG (reference sequence). The CDR3 runs to 14 residues. Trimming left V 0 bases short and J 6 bases short, with 15 bases between. Looking up the rest from reference TRBV30 and TRBJ2-7 gives the full variable domain: SQTIHQWPATLVQPVGSPLSLECTVEGTSNPNLYWYRQAAGRGLQLLFYSVGIGQISSEVPQNLSASRPQDRQFILSSKKLLLSDSGFYLCAWSVGGGLSEQYFGPGTRLTVT.